The 10 T cell receptor beta chains below were found in one sample sequenced in a study of radiotherapy plus CTLA-4 blockade in lung cancer (dated by TCRdb to between 2017 and 2018). Library preparation used the immunoSEQ multiplex PCR assay. The table was pulled from immuneACCESS by TCRdb, which kept in-frame rearrangements only. Such tables lose some clones; where checked, under half of the loss comes from unresolved V genes, and the rest has no known cause. Recorded for this sample are about 60,000 clones; about 80% of them occurred a single time. The top ten hold approximately 4.3% of the sample. Here the sequenced sample was peripheral blood, taken from a patient treated with radiotherapy plus ipilimumab. These receptors came from a human donor with non-small cell lung cancer who had a partial response to radiotherapy plus ipilimumab.

The chain carries TRBV6-5 and TRBJ1-6; 7 bases map to TRBD1. Trimming cost V 5 bases and J 6 bases; bases outside gene matches: 7. CDR3 size: 15 residues. Germline lookup yields CDR1 MNHEY and CDR2 SVGAGI. The CDR3 here is CASSLNRGGNSPLHF. The CDR3 DNA is TGTGCCAGCAGTCTTAACAGGGGTGGTAATTCACCCCTCCACTTT.

This clone appeared a few times. The J gene is TRBJ1-2, the V gene TRBV6-1; D is undetermined. Per the germline V gene, CDR1 is MNHNS and CDR2 is SASEGT. The V end lost 2 bases, the J end lost 1 base, and 5 bases lay between the germline ends. This CDR3 spans 13 amino acids. The CDR3 sequence: CASSEHSNYGYTF. The CDR3 DNA reads as TGTGCCAGCAGTGAACACAGTAACTATGGCTACACCTTC.

This rearrangement joins TRBV7-9 to TRBJ2-7, with 9 nucleotides matching TRBD1. The CDR3 sequence is 15 residues long. Germline V gene lookup returns CDR1 SEHNR and CDR2 FQNEAQ (reference sequence). The J segment lost 1 base and the V segment lost 2 bases, leaving 3 bases of the junction unmatched. The CDR3 sequence: CASSLIGTGSYEQYF. CDR3 sequence (DNA): TGTGCCAGCAGCTTAATCGGGACAGGGTCCTACGAGCAGTACTTC.

This chain connects TRBV7-2 to TRBJ1-4; 10 bases are a match to TRBD1. V lost 6 bases and J lost 8; bases outside the gene matches: 6. Germline lookup yields CDR1 SGHTA and CDR2 FQGNSA. This CDR3 contains 14 residues. The CDR3 here is CASSLTGGIEKLFF. Written as DNA, the CDR3 is TGTGCCAGCAGTTTGACAGGGGGCATAGAAAAACTGTTTTTT.

This chain connects TRBV6-1 to TRBJ2-1; 14 nucleotides line up with TRBD2. CDR3 length: 14 residues. V lost 5 bases to trimming and J lost 10 bases; unmatched junction nucleotides: 4. Germline values: CDR1 MNHNS, CDR2 SASEGT. In nucleotides, the CDR3 is TGTGCCAGCAGTCCGGGACTAGCGGGAGAAGAGCAGTTCTTC. Its protein is CASSPGLAGEEQFF.

The chain couples TRBV18 to TRBJ2-5, with 8 bases that match TRBD2. The CDR3 totals 14 residues. V lost 6 bases and J lost 5; bases outside the gene matches: 8. Germline values: CDR1 KGHSH, CDR2 LQKENI. This CDR3 is CASSRGGPVETQYF. CDR3 nucleotide sequence: TGTGCCAGCTCCCGCGGGGGGCCGGTCGAGACCCAGTACTTC.

The genes are TRBV28 and TRBJ2-3, with D tentatively TRBD1 (7 bases). This CDR3 region has 15 residues. Germline lookup yields CDR1 MDHEN and CDR2 SYDVKM. V lost 6 bases to trimming and J lost 3 bases, with 16 bases between them. The CDR3 region has the DNA TGTGCCAGCAGCCGAGGGGGCGGAGGGACAGATACGCAGTATTTT. Translating gives CASSRGGGGTDTQYF.

The V gene is TRBV9, the J gene TRBJ1-6, with 9 bases matching TRBD1. The CDR3 spans 15 residues. Germline CDR1 reads SGDLS; CDR2 reads YYNGEE. Unmatched junction bases numbered 7, after V lost 4 bases and J lost 8 bases. This chain's CDR3 is CASSSRDRVDSPLHF. The CDR3 DNA is TGTGCCAGCAGCTCCCGGGACAGGGTCGATTCACCCCTCCACTTT.

The J gene is TRBJ2-2, the V gene TRBV25-1, with a tentative D call TRBD1 (6 bases). V shed 4 bases and J shed 6 bases, with 15 bases lying between them. The CDR3 is made up of 15 amino acids. Germline V gene sequence: CDR1 MGHDK, CDR2 SYGVNS. The CDR3 spells CASSAQGSLAGELFF. CDR3 nucleotides: TGTGCCAGCAGTGCCCAGGGGTCGTTGGCCGGGGAGCTGTTTTTT.

In its sample, this clone was seen a few times. The chain combines TRBV6-5 with TRBJ2-7, with D perhaps matching TRBD2 (5 bases). This CDR3 comprises 13 residues. Germline-derived CDR1 and CDR2 are MNHEY and SVGAGI. Trimming stripped 6 bases from V and 7 bases from J, with 16 bases between. The CDR3 nucleotides read TGTGCCAGCAGAACTCTTGGGGAGTTGGAGCAGTACTTC. Translated, it gives CASRTLGELEQYF.